Given below is one T cell receptor beta chain in context. The data were obtained in a study of blood T cell repertoires in COVID-19. Study-level information: The United States, Italy and Spain provided the acute and convalescent COVID-19 samples. T cells, B-cell-depleted T cells, or PBMCs supplied cDNA or gDNA.

In the source study's methods: Reference gene primer amplification yielded estimated nucleated cell counts. The assay was immunoSEQ multiplex PCR, and TCRdb's table has in-frame clones only and misses some. V, J and clone size are taken as reported in that table, and D and trimming were inferred from the DNA itself. Of about 250,000 clones listed, about 85% are singletons. This clonotype originated in a man aged 18 to 35 with active or convalescent COVID-19. Sequencing was done on a sample of peripheral blood.

The CDR3 region is CASSLSTYGYTF. CDR3 nucleotides: TGTGCCAGCAGCTTATCCACTTATGGCTACACCTTC. V gene TRBV7-2 combines with J gene TRBJ1-2; D remains ambiguous. Germline V gives CDR1 SGHTA, CDR2 FQGNSA. Between the trimmed V and J ends, which lost 2 bases and 5 bases, there was a span of 6 bases. The length of the CDR3 is 12 residues.